The entry that follows covers one T cell receptor beta chain sequence. The specificity of this receptor is unknown. No base quality information exists; no much larger clone differs at one position. The CDR3 regions of human TCRbeta chains were subjected to immunosequencing. Concerning the study's data processing: TCRs in the repertoires were matched against a reference library of SARS-CoV-2-specific TCRs that had been generated with the MIRA antigen-specificity platform. Breadth was defined as the fraction of unique TCRs that were SARS-CoV-2-associated. Depth was defined as the fraction of total T cells that were SARS-CoV-2-associated. Using the MIRA data, each spike-specific TCR was mapped to the spike region that the TCR reacts to and placed in a CD4 or CD8 class. Log10-transformed breadth and depth values were compared by one-way ANOVA with Sidak's multiple comparisons tests. As stored in TCRdb, this immuneACCESS dataset retains in-frame rearrangements with V and J assigned. A fraction of the clones does not appear; measured against another copy, unresolved V genes explain less than half of the discrepancy, and the remainder lacks a known reason. V and J calls and clone size are given by that table; D and trimming were obtained from the DNA. The sample table holds 150,000 or so clones, of which 90% to 95% were seen once. In total, the top ten clones hold 3% to 4.5% of the sample.

There are 13 amino acids in the CDR3, from cysteine to phenylalanine inclusive. Only the CDR3 DNA stays, 39 bases, in frame from base 1. At the junction V is shortened by 4 bases and J by 12 bases; bases outside the gene matches: 11. CDR1 and CDR2 were assigned from the germline V gene (reference sequence) as SGHNT and YYREEE. The time point tag for this specimen amounts to: about 28 days (+/-7) after the second vaccine dose. Because spike-specific TCR depth and breadth did not differ between the two schedules, AZD1222 recipients who got a second dose at roughly 4 weeks were pooled with those who got a second dose at roughly 12 weeks. The vaccinee samples were drawn from two UK trials, COV001 and COV002, one of which was a single-blind randomized controlled phase 2/3 trial testing AZD1222 (ChAdOx1 nCoV-19) in healthy adults. For TCRbeta chain sequencing, PBMC samples were collected from trial participants at day 0 and at day 28 after the second dose.

The source of the sample is a study of T cell responses to AZD1222 COVID-19 vaccine (dated by TCRdb to 2020 to 2023). Notes on the research overall: A total of 230 to 250 trial participants underwent TCR sequencing, of whom 207 had received two doses of AZD1222 and 26 had received two doses of the MenACWY control vaccine. Trial participants were enrolled by age into 18-55, 56-69 and 70-plus year subgroups, with 148, 28 and 57 TCR-sequenced participants respectively. Paper-wide results and their limitations: Because no samples from the day 14 peak response were available, repertoires could be characterized only after the peak T cell response. Spike-specific TCR breadth and depth rose significantly after two AZD1222 doses compared with day 0 and with MenACWY recipients. Participants were mostly white British and included more females than males, and it was suggested by the authors that clonal diversity may have been underestimated. The 56-69-year group was small, and its depth increase did not reach significance, likely because of low power. Conclusions about previously exposed vaccinees were limited because only six AZD1222 recipients were SARS-CoV-2 seropositive at baseline. CD4 TCRs associated with the vaccine covered the entire spike protein, and the dominant responses were in regions 160-218 and 743-854. Reportedly, close to half of the unique spike-specific TCRs recognized epitopes lying outside the regions that are mutated in the B.1.351 and B.1.1.7 variants.

Sample: peripheral blood, taken 28 days after the second AZD1222 dose. The clonotype comes from an adult who received the AZD1222 COVID-19 vaccine. Recombination connected TRBV5-4 to TRBJ2-7; 9 central bases correspond to TRBD2. CDR3 region: CASSVQSAGGLYF. The nucleotides are TGTGCCAGCAGCGTACAGAGCGCGGGAGGGCTGTACTTC.